This is a list of T cell receptor beta chains from one sample in a study of T cells in Graves' hyperthyroidism and ophthalmopathy. TCRdb called the multiplex PCR reads again in MiXCR, with one record for every CDR3 protein. The repertoire holds around 350,000 distinct CDR3 sequences, with around 25% as singletons. The sample was blood. The origin of the receptors is a man aged 45 to 65 with Graves' hyperthyroidism. Both conserved end residues are part of each CDR3. The order of the fields is V gene, clone size, CDR3 protein. Some rows have no size entry. The others give once, few or many, or a class for an expanded clone.

v_gene: TRBV12-3/TRBV12-4; abundance: many; CDR3aa: CASSFQGMLRVEQYF
v_gene: TRBV28; abundance: few; CDR3aa: CASKGTGPYEQYF
v_gene: TRBV3-1; abundance: many; CDR3aa: CASSPSGQGATFF
v_gene: TRBV12-3/TRBV12-4; abundance: -; CDR3aa: CASRVGGASNQPRHF
v_gene: TRBV3-1; abundance: few; CDR3aa: CASSQDQSGRVGGKNIQYF
v_gene: TRBV12-3/TRBV12-4; abundance: many; CDR3aa: CASSRDVGNYGYTF
v_gene: TRBV19; abundance: once; CDR3aa: CASSPRRGRGYTF
v_gene: TRBV29-1; abundance: few; CDR3aa: CSVGSGPVSGELFF
v_gene: TRBV5-1; abundance: -; CDR3aa: CASSFSQGQAFF
v_gene: TRBV24-1; abundance: few; CDR3aa: CATSDGLAIEQFF